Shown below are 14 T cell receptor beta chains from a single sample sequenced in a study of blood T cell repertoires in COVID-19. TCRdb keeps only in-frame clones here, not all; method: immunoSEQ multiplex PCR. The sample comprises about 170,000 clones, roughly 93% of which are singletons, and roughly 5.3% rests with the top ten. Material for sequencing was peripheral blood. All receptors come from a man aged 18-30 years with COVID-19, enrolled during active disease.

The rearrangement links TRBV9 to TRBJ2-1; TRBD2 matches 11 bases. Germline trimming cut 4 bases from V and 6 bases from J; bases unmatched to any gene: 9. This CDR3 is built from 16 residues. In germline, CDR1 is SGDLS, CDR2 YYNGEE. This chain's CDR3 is CASSLTGGTSGNEQFF. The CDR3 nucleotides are TGTGCCAGCAGCCTCACGGGAGGGACTAGCGGCAATGAGCAGTTCTTC.

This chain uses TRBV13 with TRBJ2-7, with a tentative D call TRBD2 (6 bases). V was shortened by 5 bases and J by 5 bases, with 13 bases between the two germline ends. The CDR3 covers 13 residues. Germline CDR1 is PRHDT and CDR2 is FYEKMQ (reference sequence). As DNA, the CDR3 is TGTGCCAGCAGCCCCGGGGGATTCAACGAGCAGTACTTC. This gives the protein CASSPGGFNEQYF.

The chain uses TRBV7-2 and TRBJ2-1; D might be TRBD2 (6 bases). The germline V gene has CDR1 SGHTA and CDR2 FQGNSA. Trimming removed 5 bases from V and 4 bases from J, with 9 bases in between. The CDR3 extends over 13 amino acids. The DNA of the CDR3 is TGTGCCAGCAGCCCCGGGACTTACAATGAGCAGTTCTTC. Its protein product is CASSPGTYNEQFF.

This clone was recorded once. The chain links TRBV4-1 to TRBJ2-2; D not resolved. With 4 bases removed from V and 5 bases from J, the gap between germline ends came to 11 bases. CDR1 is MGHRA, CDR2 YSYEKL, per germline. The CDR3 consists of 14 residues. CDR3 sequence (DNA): TGCGCCAGCAGCCGAGATTCCGGGACCGGGGAGCTGTTTTTT. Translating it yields CASSRDSGTGELFF.

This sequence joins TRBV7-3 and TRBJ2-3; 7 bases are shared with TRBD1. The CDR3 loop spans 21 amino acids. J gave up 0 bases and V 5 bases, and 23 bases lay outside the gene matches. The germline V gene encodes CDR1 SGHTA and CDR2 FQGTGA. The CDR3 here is CASSPCSTGDSGLESTDTQYF. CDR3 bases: TGTGCCAGCAGCCCCTGTAGCACAGGGGATTCCGGACTTGAGAGCACAGATACGCAGTATTTT.

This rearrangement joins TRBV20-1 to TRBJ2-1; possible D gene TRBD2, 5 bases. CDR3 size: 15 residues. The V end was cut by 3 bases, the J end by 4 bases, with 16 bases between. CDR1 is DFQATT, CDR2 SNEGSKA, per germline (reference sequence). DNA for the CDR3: TGCAGTGCTAGTATTGTTCCGGACTCTTACAATGAGCAGTTCTTC. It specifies CSASIVPDSYNEQFF.

CDR3: CASSQDPGSNGYTF. In nucleotides, the CDR3 is TGTGCCAGCAGCCAAGATCCTGGCAGTAATGGCTACACCTTC. The chain links TRBV14 to TRBJ1-2; D call uncertain. CDR1 SGHDN and CDR2 FVKESK come from the germline V gene. With 0 bases removed from V and 6 bases from J, the gap between germline ends came to 11 bases. The CDR3 length is 14 residues.

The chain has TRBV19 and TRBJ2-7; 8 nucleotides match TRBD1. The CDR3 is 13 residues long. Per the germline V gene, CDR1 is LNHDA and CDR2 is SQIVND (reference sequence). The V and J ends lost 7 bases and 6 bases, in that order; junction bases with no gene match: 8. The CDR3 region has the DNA TGTGCCAGTAAGCGGCAGGGGGCGGTCGAGCAGTACTTC. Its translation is CASKRQGAVEQYF.

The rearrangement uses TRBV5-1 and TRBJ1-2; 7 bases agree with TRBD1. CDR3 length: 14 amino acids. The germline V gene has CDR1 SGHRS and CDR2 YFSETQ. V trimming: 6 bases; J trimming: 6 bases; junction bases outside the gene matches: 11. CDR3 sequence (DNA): TGCGCCAGCACCCTAGGGACAGCGAGACATGGCTACACCTTC. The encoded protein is CASTLGTARHGYTF. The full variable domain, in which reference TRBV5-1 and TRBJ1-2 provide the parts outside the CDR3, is KAGVTQTPRYLIKTRGQQVTLSCSPISGHRSVSWYQQTPGQGLQFLFEYFSETQRNKGNFPGRFSGRQFSNSRSEMNVSTLELGDSALYLCASTLGTARHGYTFGSGTRLTVV.

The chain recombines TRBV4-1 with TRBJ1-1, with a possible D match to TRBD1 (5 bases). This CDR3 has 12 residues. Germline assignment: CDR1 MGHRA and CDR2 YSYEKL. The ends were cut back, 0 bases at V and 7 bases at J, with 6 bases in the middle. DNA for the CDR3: TGCGCCAGCAGCCAAGACACAGGTGAAGCTTTCTTT. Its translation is CASSQDTGEAFF.

CDR3 sequence: CASSQDAFHARNSPLHF. The DNA for the CDR3 is TGCGCCAGCAGCCAAGATGCGTTTCACGCACGGAATTCACCCCTCCACTTT. The rearrangement joins TRBV4-3 to TRBJ1-6; D is undetermined. Germline-derived CDR1 and CDR2 are LGHNA and YSLEER. Trimming took 0 bases from V and 7 from J, leaving 16 bases between them. The CDR3 length is 17 residues.

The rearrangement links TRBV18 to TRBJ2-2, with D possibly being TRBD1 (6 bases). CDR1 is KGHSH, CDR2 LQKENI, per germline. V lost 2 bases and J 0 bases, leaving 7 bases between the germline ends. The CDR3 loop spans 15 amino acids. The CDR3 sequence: CASSPGQPNTGELFF. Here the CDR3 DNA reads TGTGCCAGCTCACCAGGACAGCCGAACACCGGGGAGCTGTTTTTT.

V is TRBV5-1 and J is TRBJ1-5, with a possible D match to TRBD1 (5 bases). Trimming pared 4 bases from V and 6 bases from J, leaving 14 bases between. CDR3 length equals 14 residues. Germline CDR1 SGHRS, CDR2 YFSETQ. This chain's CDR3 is CASSLGGESQPQHF. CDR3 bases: TGCGCCAGCAGCCTCGGGGGAGAGAGTCAGCCCCAGCATTTT. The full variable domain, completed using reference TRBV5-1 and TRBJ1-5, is KAGVTQTPRYLIKTRGQQVTLSCSPISGHRSVSWYQQTPGQGLQFLFEYFSETQRNKGNFPGRFSGRQFSNSRSEMNVSTLELGDSALYLCASSLGGESQPQHFGDGTRLSIL.

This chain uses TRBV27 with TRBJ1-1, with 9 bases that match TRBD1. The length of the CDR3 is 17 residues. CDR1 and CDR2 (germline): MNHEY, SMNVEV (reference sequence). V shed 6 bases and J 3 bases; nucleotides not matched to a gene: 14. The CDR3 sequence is CASSPDRGSWEDTEAFF. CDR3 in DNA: TGTGCCAGCAGCCCGGACAGGGGTTCATGGGAGGACACTGAAGCTTTCTTT.